This T cell receptor beta chain was recorded in a study of control samples from healthy donors and cancer patients. The repertoire was sequenced with immunoSEQ multiplex PCR; TCRdb's copy has only in-frame clones and lacks some. The table includes around 100,000 clones, roughly 87% detected once. The CDR3 runs 11 residues. The germline gives CDR1 DFQATT, CDR2 SNEGSKA (reference sequence). Trimming pared 4 bases from V and 4 bases from J, leaving 7 bases between. The sample was blood. This TCR was sampled from a woman in her forties or fifties in good health. The rearrangement joins TRBV20-1 to TRBJ1-2; no clear D. This CDR3 is CSATPGYGYTF. The CDR3 bases are TGCAGTGCTACCCCGGGCTATGGCTACACCTTC.